This TCR beta chain was observed in a study of identical twins. TCRdb re-called the 5' RACE reads through MiXCR, storing one row per CDR3 protein. The table records 1.5 million to 2 million distinct CDR3 sequences, around a third of them present only once. The CDR3 runs to 15 residues. CDR1 is SGHAT, CDR2 FQNNGV, per germline. V shed 5 bases and J shed 0 bases, with 13 bases lying between them. Every sampled donor was Caucasian and healthy. This receptor was identified in a newborn girl in good health. The V gene is TRBV11-2, the J gene TRBJ1-1; D gene unclear. Sample: cord blood. CDR3 nucleotide sequence: TGTGCCAGCAGCCCTAGAGACAACTTGAACACTGAAGCTTTCTTT. Protein: CASSPRDNLNTEAFF.